These 25 T cell receptor beta chains were all obtained from the same sample, sequenced in a study of early T cells in non-severe SARS-CoV-2 infection. TCRdb re-analysed the 5' RACE reads in MiXCR, keeping a single row per CDR3 protein. The sample contains 45,000 to 75,000 distinct CDR3 sequences, roughly 5.9% of which appear only once. Sequenced sample: whole blood. These receptors came from an adult who was a healthcare worker with PCR-confirmed SARS-CoV-2 infection or an uninfected control (not recorded which).

This clonotype was detected many times. The chain combines TRBV6-5 with TRBJ2-2, with a possible D match to TRBD1 (6 bases). The V gene's germline CDR1 is MNHEY and CDR2 SVGAGI. Trimming stripped 0 bases from V and 6 bases from J, with 8 bases between. The CDR3 is made up of 14 amino acids. This chain's CDR3 is CASSYSEGAGELFF. CDR3 in DNA: TGTGCCAGCAGTTACTCAGAGGGGGCCGGGGAGCTGTTTTTT.

This clonotype was detected ten times or more. The chain combines TRBV2 with TRBJ2-3; D tentatively fits TRBD1 or TRBD2 (6 bases each). From germline, CDR1 is SNHLY and CDR2 FYNNEI. V gave up 10 bases and J gave up 4 bases, with 18 bases separating them. This CDR3 region has 14 residues. The CDR3 bases are TGTGCCACACCGACTAGTAGACAGGCAGATACGCAGTATTTT. Its protein is CATPTSRQADTQYF.

This clonotype was detected many times. The genes are TRBV27 and TRBJ2-3, with unresolved D. V was trimmed by 0 bases and J by 0 bases, leaving 16 bases between them. The CDR3 consists of 18 residues. Germline-derived CDR1 and CDR2 are MNHEY and SMNVEV (reference sequence). CDR3 in amino acids: CASSLSEKSLDSTDTQYF. CDR3 nucleotide sequence: TGTGCCAGCAGTTTATCAGAAAAGTCCCTAGATAGCACAGATACGCAGTATTTT.

The chain uses TRBV7-2 and TRBJ1-2; maybe TRBD1 (6 bases). CDR3 length: 14 residues. V was cut by 1 base and J by 5 bases, with 11 bases left in between. Germline-derived CDR1 and CDR2 are SGHTA and FQGNSA. The CDR3 region has the DNA TGTGCCAGCAGCTTAGGGACAGCCCTATATGGCTACACCTTC. Translated: CASSLGTALYGYTF.

This clonotype was seen ten or more times. The genes are TRBV4-2 and TRBJ1-2, with D possibly matching TRBD1 (5 bases). The CDR3 spans 17 residues. V lost 1 base, J lost 3 bases, and 18 bases lay in between. The germline V gene encodes CDR1 LGHNA and CDR2 YNFKEQ. This CDR3 reads CASSQVSPGKTDYGYTF. The CDR3 DNA reads TGTGCCAGCAGCCAAGTATCACCAGGGAAGACGGACTATGGCTACACCTTC.

This clonotype was counted at least ten times. The V gene is TRBV7-2, the J gene TRBJ2-3; D remains ambiguous. This CDR3 contains 12 residues. The germline gives CDR1 SGHTA, CDR2 FQGNSA. The germline V and J ends were trimmed by 2 bases and 5 bases, with 5 bases remaining between them. The DNA for the CDR3 is TGTGCCAGCAGCTTAAAAGGAGATACGCAGTATTTT. Protein sequence: CASSLKGDTQYF.

At least ten counts were recorded for this clonotype. The genes are TRBV27 and TRBJ2-1; D remains unclear. The V end lost 1 base, the J end lost 2 bases, and 12 bases lay between the germline ends. In germline, CDR1 is MNHEY, CDR2 SMNVEV (reference sequence). This CDR3 is built from 16 residues. CDR3 amino acids: CASSLFGPRTYNEQFF. In DNA, the CDR3 is TGTGCCAGCAGTTTATTCGGGCCGCGGACCTACAATGAGCAGTTCTTC.

This chain links TRBV20-1 with TRBJ2-5; maybe TRBD2 (6 bases). This CDR3 contains 14 residues. Germline loops: CDR1 DFQATT, CDR2 SNEGSKA (reference sequence). The V end lost 0 bases, the J end lost 4 bases, and 12 bases lay between the germline ends. The CDR3 DNA reads as TGCAGTGCTAGAGAGAGACTAGTCATAGAGACCCAGTACTTC. Its protein is CSARERLVIETQYF.

This clonotype was observed at least ten times. The rearrangement links TRBV7-9 to TRBJ1-1; D is unclear. With 4 bases removed from V and 3 bases from J, the gap between germline ends came to 12 bases. Germline values: CDR1 SEHNR, CDR2 FQNEAQ (reference sequence). CDR3 length: 14 amino acids. The CDR3 reads CASSSSRAHTEAFF. The CDR3 DNA sequence: TGTGCCAGCAGCTCCTCCCGGGCCCACACTGAAGCTTTCTTT.

This clonotype was seen ten or more times. This chain uses TRBV6-5 with TRBJ2-3; the D gene is possibly TRBD2 (5 bases). The germline V gene has CDR1 MNHEY and CDR2 SVGAGI. There are 15 residues in the CDR3. Between the trimmed V and J ends, which lost 4 bases and 7 bases, there was a span of 18 bases. The DNA of the CDR3 is TGTGCCAGCAGTTTCTTCGCGGACTCCGGGTATACGCAGTATTTT. This translates into CASSFFADSGYTQYF.

Points on this clonotype: A read error may be the cause here, since a much bigger clone is one base away. The V and J genes are TRBV4-3 and TRBJ2-2; a possible D gene is TRBD1 (6 bases). Germline CDR1 is LGHNA and CDR2 is YSLEER. V was cut by 1 base and J by 1 base, with 10 bases left in between. The CDR3 consists of 16 residues. CDR3 protein: CASSQGMGQNTGELFF. CDR3 DNA: TGCGCCAGCAGCCAAGGTATGGGACAGAACACCGGGGAGCTGTTTTTT.

This clonotype has a count of ten or more. The chain recombines TRBV6-1 with TRBJ2-7; no definite D call. V lost 7 bases to trimming and J lost 3 bases, with 19 bases between them. CDR3 length: 15 residues. In germline, CDR1 is MNHNS, CDR2 SASEGT. The DNA for the CDR3 is TGTGCCAGCACCCCCCTACCACAATTTTTCTACGAGCAGTACTTC. Encoded protein: CASTPLPQFFYEQYF.

V usage is TRBV2 and J usage is TRBJ2-7, with 9 bases aligning to TRBD2. CDR3 size: 16 residues. Looked up from germline, CDR1 is SNHLY and CDR2 is FYNNEI. The V and J ends lost 7 bases and 5 bases, in that order; junction bases with no gene match: 15. The CDR3 protein is CASMGRLAGGTDEQYF. The CDR3 nucleotides read TGTGCCAGCATGGGACGTCTGGCGGGAGGGACGGACGAGCAGTACTTC.

The chain links TRBV5-4 to TRBJ2-3; 7 nucleotides align to TRBD1. This CDR3 spans 15 amino acids. The germline CDR1 and CDR2 sequences are SGHNT and YYREEE (reference sequence). V gave up 0 bases and J gave up 4 bases; unmatched junction bases: 5. The CDR3: CASSLARGGPDTQYF. For the CDR3, the DNA is TGTGCCAGCAGCTTGGCCAGAGGGGGCCCAGATACGCAGTATTTT.

This clonotype has just a few counts. The genes are TRBV7-2 and TRBJ2-7; D is ambiguous. CDR3 size: 11 residues. Trimming pared 5 bases from V and 9 bases from J, leaving 11 bases between. CDR1 is SGHTA and CDR2 is FQGNSA in the germline V gene. The CDR3 here is CASSPGLGQYF. The CDR3 DNA sequence: TGTGCCAGCAGCCCGGGTCTGGGGCAGTACTTC.

This clonotype showed up just a few times. V usage is TRBV5-1 and J usage is TRBJ1-1; 8 positions match TRBD1. In germline, CDR1 is SGHRS, CDR2 YFSETQ. V was clipped by 1 base and J by 1 base; unmatched bases: 3. This CDR3 has 15 residues. CDR3 in amino acids: CASSLRQGKNTEAFF. CDR3 bases: TGCGCCAGCAGCTTGAGACAGGGGAAGAACACTGAAGCTTTCTTT.

The table lists this clonotype with many counts. The rearrangement uses TRBV20-1 and TRBJ2-1; D may match TRBD1 or TRBD2 (5 bases each). The germline V gene has CDR1 DFQATT and CDR2 SNEGSKA (reference sequence). V was pared by 6 bases and J by 0 bases, with 15 bases between. The CDR3 is made up of 15 amino acids. The CDR3 nucleotides read TGCAGTGCCGGGGCGGGCCGGGGCTCCTACAATGAGCAGTTCTTC. Its protein product is CSAGAGRGSYNEQFF.

The chain joins TRBV27 to TRBJ2-7, with D possibly matching TRBD2 (6 bases). V was pared by 5 bases and J by 7 bases, with 21 bases between. CDR3 length equals 15 residues. Germline CDR1 is MNHEY and CDR2 is SMNVEV (reference sequence). CDR3 nucleotide sequence: TGTGCCAGCAGTGCGACAGTACGACGGGCGGGGGAGCAGTACTTC. It yields the protein CASSATVRRAGEQYF.

This clonotype was seen repeatedly, ten times or more. The chain has TRBV11-2 and TRBJ1-2; unclear D gene. Germline V CDR1 and CDR2: SGHAT, FQNNGV. CDR3 length equals 13 residues. V was clipped by 2 bases and J by 3 bases, with 7 bases between them. The CDR3 sequence is CASSLPGYYGYTF. CDR3 DNA: TGTGCCAGCAGCTTACCGGGCTACTATGGCTACACCTTC.

Worth noting for this clonotype: One base away lies a much larger clone, so this may be a sequencing read error. This chain uses TRBV5-1 with TRBJ2-1, with a possible D match to TRBD2 (6 bases). Germline V gene data show CDR1 as SGHRS and CDR2 as YFSETQ. This CDR3 has 13 amino acids. Between the trimmed V and J ends, which lost 4 bases and 6 bases, there was a span of 11 bases. The CDR3 loop is CASSATSCNEQFF. DNA of the CDR3: TGCGCCAGCAGCGCTACTAGCTGCAATGAGCAGTTCTTC.

The V and J genes are TRBV6-6 and TRBJ1-2, with D perhaps TRBD1 (6 bases). V was clipped by 8 bases and J by 2 bases, with 9 bases between them. This CDR3 has 12 amino acids. Germline assignment: CDR1 MNHNY and CDR2 SVGAGI (reference sequence). DNA of the CDR3: TGTGCCAGCGAGGGGGGAAACTATGGCTACACCTTC. As protein: CASEGGNYGYTF.

This clonotype was seen at least ten times. The rearrangement uses TRBV2 and TRBJ1-1, with D maybe TRBD1 (5 bases). The CDR3 consists of 14 residues. Germline V lookup: CDR1 SNHLY, CDR2 FYNNEI. V lost 3 bases and J 1 base, leaving 9 bases between the germline ends. The CDR3 DNA sequence: TGTGCCAGCAGTGAGGGACCGGCGAACACTGAAGCTTTCTTT. This gives the protein CASSEGPANTEAFF.

The sample holds many counts of this clonotype. The J gene is TRBJ2-3, the V gene TRBV7-3; D not resolved. The CDR3 covers 13 residues. V was trimmed by 2 bases and J by 2 bases, leaving 5 bases between them. CDR1 SGHTA and CDR2 FQGTGA come from the germline V gene. In DNA form, the CDR3 reads TGTGCCAGCAGCTTAGTACCCACAGATACGCAGTATTTT. Its translation is CASSLVPTDTQYF.

In its sample, this clonotype ranks as medium-sized. This chain joins TRBV11-2 and TRBJ1-2, with a weak D call TRBD1 (5 bases). This CDR3 is 14 amino acids long. CDR1 and CDR2 (germline): SGHAT, FQNNGV. Trimming took off 4 bases at V and 2 bases at J, with 11 bases between the two ends. CDR3 coding DNA: TGTGCCAGCAGCTCTAGCAGGGCAAACTATGGCTACACCTTC. Translating it yields CASSSSRANYGYTF.

This clonotype was detected ten times or more. In DNA form, the CDR3 reads TGTGCCAGCCAGACAGGGGTTGGTTATGGCTACACCTTC. It codes for CASQTGVGYGYTF. The chain links TRBV7-2 to TRBJ1-2, with 8 bases aligning to TRBD1. V was pared by 8 bases and J by 5 bases, with 7 bases of the junction left unmatched. The CDR3 is made up of 13 amino acids. Germline-derived CDR1 and CDR2 are SGHTA and FQGNSA.